Sequencing of this T cell receptor (beta chain) was carried out in a study of blood T cell repertoires in COVID-19. The overall study: Samples representing acute and convalescent COVID-19 were sourced from the United States, Italy and Spain. PBMCs, B-cell-depleted T cells, or T cells were the source of the cDNA or gDNA that made up the material.

The CDR3 has 14 amino acids. CDR1 and CDR2 (germline): SGHRS, YFSETQ. Trimming took off 4 bases at V and 7 bases at J, with 14 bases between the two ends. In the original analysis: Amplification from reference gene primers served as the basis for estimated nucleated cell counts. Produced via immunoSEQ multiplex PCR; TCRdb's table is partial and in-frame only. V and J calls and clone size come straight from that table; D and trimming were deduced from the DNA. The sample has around 92,000 clones, approximately 86% seen once. This receptor was obtained from an older woman in a cohort sampled during active or convalescent COVID-19. Sequencing was performed on peripheral blood. The chain employs TRBV5-1 and TRBJ1-4; D uncertain. The CDR3 loop is CASSLGGSAEKLFF. DNA of the CDR3: TGCGCCAGCAGCCTCGGAGGAAGTGCTGAAAAACTGTTTTTT.